Listed here are 28 T cell receptor beta chains from one sample, sequenced in a study of T cell changes during pregnancy in multiple sclerosis (dated by TCRdb to the late 2010s). Library generation was performed with the immunoSEQ multiplex PCR assay. Sourced from immuneACCESS, this table was stored by TCRdb with only in-frame sequences that have V and J called. A share of the clones is absent; for the studies checked, an unresolved V gene accounts for under half, and the remainder has no known explanation. This sample is represented by approximately 40,000 clones; roughly nine tenths of them were singletons. The top ten clonotypes cover under 0.9% of the sample. The sample in question was CD4+ T cells from peripheral blood mononuclear cells, obtained before pregnancy. The receptors here all came from a female donor with multiple sclerosis, enrolled in a pregnancy study.

The rearrangement uses TRBV9 and TRBJ2-1, with 12 nucleotides matching TRBD1. The CDR3 extends over 16 amino acids. V lost 4 bases and J lost 10; bases outside the gene matches: 12. Germline lookup yields CDR1 SGDLS and CDR2 YYNGEE. CDR3 protein: CASSPRTGQGAWEQFF. The DNA for the CDR3 is TGTGCCAGCAGCCCTCGAACGGGACAGGGGGCATGGGAGCAGTTCTTC.

The chain joins TRBV6-1 to TRBJ2-7; 15 nucleotides align to TRBD2. CDR1 is MNHNS and CDR2 is SASEGT in the germline V gene. V dropped 0 bases and J dropped 4; count of bases not matched to a gene: 7. The CDR3 loop spans 18 amino acids. The CDR3 region is CASSEARTSGRERYEQYF. CDR3 DNA: TGTGCCAGCAGTGAAGCGCGGACTAGCGGGAGGGAAAGGTACGAGCAGTACTTC.

The chain combines TRBV28 with TRBJ2-7, with D maybe TRBD2 (5 bases). Germline CDR1 reads MDHEN; CDR2 reads SYDVKM. V was trimmed by 7 bases and J by 1 base, leaving 11 bases between them. The CDR3 loop spans 13 amino acids. The CDR3 DNA reads as TGTGCCAGCACCCGGACGGGGTCCTACGAGCAGTACTTC. It yields the protein CASTRTGSYEQYF.

The J gene is TRBJ2-7, the V gene TRBV29-1; possibly TRBD2 for D (7 bases). V gave up 4 bases and J gave up 4 bases, with 17 bases separating them. The germline V gene has CDR1 SQVTM and CDR2 ANQGSEA. The CDR3 runs 14 residues. The CDR3, as DNA: TGCAGCGTTGCCCGAGGGGGGGACGGGTACGAGCAGTACTTC. This translates into CSVARGGDGYEQYF.

The V call is TRBV5-1, the J call TRBJ1-1; a weak D match, TRBD1 (6 bases). The germline V and J ends were trimmed by 4 bases and 3 bases, with 10 bases remaining between them. Germline V lookup: CDR1 SGHRS, CDR2 YFSETQ. CDR3 length: 13 residues. CDR3 protein: CASSLDSYTEAFF. DNA for the CDR3: TGCGCCAGCAGCCTGGACAGTTACACTGAAGCTTTCTTT.

The chain combines TRBV12-2 with TRBJ1-2; the table gives TRBD1 as D, unverified against the DNA. TRBV12-2 is a documented pseudogene. The CDR3 runs 17 residues. The CDR3 loop is CASRSVGQSKLNYGYTF. The CDR3 DNA reads as TGTGCAAGTCGCTCGGTGGGGCAGTCGAAGCTGAACTATGGCTACACCTTC.

The chain couples TRBV10-3 to TRBJ2-3; perhaps TRBD2 as D (6 bases). The germline gives CDR1 ENHRY, CDR2 SYGVKD. Trimming removed 9 bases from V and 2 bases from J, with 15 bases in between. The CDR3 length is 14 residues. As DNA, the CDR3 is TGTGCCATAAAGCCCGGGACTGTCACAGATACGCAGTATTTT. Amino acid sequence: CAIKPGTVTDTQYF.

The chain couples TRBV5-5 to TRBJ1-4, with D maybe TRBD1 (5 bases). Germline V lookup: CDR1 SGHKS, CDR2 YYEKEE (reference sequence). This CDR3 region has 13 residues. Deletions cut 4 bases from V and 4 bases from J, with 8 bases between. CDR3 amino acids: CASSVTVNEKLFF. In DNA form, the CDR3 reads TGTGCCAGCAGCGTGACAGTTAATGAAAAACTGTTTTTT.

This rearrangement joins TRBV6-1 to TRBJ2-7; 10 nucleotides align to TRBD1. Losses at the gene ends were 8 bases for V and 5 bases for J; bases not matched to a gene: 9. Germline CDR1 reads MNHNS; CDR2 reads SASEGT. The CDR3 consists of 14 residues. Here the CDR3 DNA reads TGTGCCAGCCTGACCGGGACAGGGGCCCACGAGCAGTACTTC. It is translated as CASLTGTGAHEQYF.

This chain links TRBV7-2 with TRBJ1-4, with D unclear. V was trimmed by 0 bases and J by 8 bases, leaving 7 bases between them. There are 13 residues in the CDR3. Germline V gene lookup returns CDR1 SGHTA and CDR2 FQGNSA. CDR3 loop: CASSLAVAEKLFF. CDR3 in DNA: TGTGCCAGCAGCTTAGCGGTAGCCGAAAAACTGTTTTTT.

A word on this clone: An end of the junction differs from the germline gene, which may be a read error. In the same sample, other DNA sequences code for this CDR3. The chain uses TRBV6-5 and TRBJ1-5, with D possibly being TRBD1 (6 bases). Looked up from germline, CDR1 is MNHEY and CDR2 is SVGAGI. The CDR3 is 13 residues long. The CDR3 region is CASTPGVGQPQHF. In nucleotides, the CDR3 is TGTGCCAGCACCCCAGGGGTTGGACAGCCTCAGCATTTT.

The V gene is TRBV5-4, the J gene TRBJ1-1, with TRBD1 matching over 9 bases. CDR3 length equals 15 residues. Losses at the gene ends were 4 bases for V and 0 bases for J; bases not matched to a gene: 4. CDR1 is SGHNT, CDR2 YYREEE, per germline (reference sequence). CDR3 nucleotides: TGTGCCAGCAGCGCTGGACAGGGGCTGAACACTGAAGCTTTCTTT. It specifies CASSAGQGLNTEAFF.

This sequence joins TRBV6-6 and TRBJ2-7; TRBD1 matches 7 bases. Germline V CDR1 and CDR2: MNHNY, SVGAGI (reference sequence). The CDR3 sequence is 15 residues long. With 2 bases clipped from V and 6 bases from J, the junction kept 10 bases outside the gene matches. The CDR3 reads CASSYLGQQGGEQYF. CDR3 sequence (DNA): TGTGCCAGCAGTTACCTGGGACAGCAAGGTGGCGAGCAGTACTTC.

The J gene is TRBJ2-7, the V gene TRBV5-1; 10 nucleotides line up with TRBD2. Germline assignment: CDR1 SGHRS and CDR2 YFSETQ. The CDR3 totals 15 residues. With V trimmed by 2 bases and J by 2 bases, 4 bases remained unmatched. The CDR3 loop is CASSFGTSGAYEQYF. The CDR3 nucleotides are TGCGCCAGCAGCTTTGGAACTAGCGGGGCCTACGAGCAGTACTTC.

This rearrangement joins TRBV5-5 to TRBJ2-5, with a tentative D call TRBD1 (5 bases). Germline V gene data show CDR1 as SGHKS and CDR2 as YYEKEE (reference sequence). This CDR3 has 14 amino acids. Between the trimmed V and J ends, which lost 4 bases and 6 bases, there was a span of 16 bases. The CDR3 is CASSGDRGLKTQYF. CDR3 DNA sequence: TGTGCCAGCAGCGGAGACAGAGGTTTGAAGACCCAGTACTTC.

The J gene is TRBJ2-3, the V gene TRBV2; perhaps TRBD1 as D (6 bases). With 3 bases removed from V and 6 bases from J, the gap between germline ends came to 16 bases. Germline V gene sequence: CDR1 SNHLY, CDR2 FYNNEI. The CDR3 spans 15 residues. The CDR3 region has the DNA TGTGCCAGCAGTGAGCAGGCAGGGGTTTCCGATACGCAGTATTTT. Protein: CASSEQAGVSDTQYF.

The chain uses TRBV7-2 and TRBJ2-1, with TRBD2 as a possible D gene (7 bases). The germline CDR1 and CDR2 sequences are SGHTA and FQGNSA. V lost 7 bases to trimming and J lost 5 bases, with 15 bases between them. The CDR3 length is 14 residues. Here the CDR3 reads CASNEGGRDNEQFF. The DNA for the CDR3 is TGTGCCAGCAATGAGGGGGGGCGCGACAATGAGCAGTTCTTC.

The V call is TRBV28, the J call TRBJ1-1, with a weak D call TRBD1 (5 bases). CDR1 is MDHEN and CDR2 is SYDVKM in the germline V gene. V dropped 5 bases and J dropped 0 bases, with 10 bases sitting between them. The CDR3 spans 14 residues. CDR3 in DNA: TGTGCCAGCAGTCCAGGGCCTATGAACACTGAAGCTTTCTTT. This translates into CASSPGPMNTEAFF.

The V call is TRBV6-4, the J call TRBJ1-6, with 7 bases fitting TRBD1. The CDR3 loop spans 16 amino acids. Germline CDR1 reads MRHNA; CDR2 reads SNTAGT. V trimming: 3 bases; J trimming: 6 bases; junction bases outside the gene matches: 8. CDR3 in amino acids: CASSEKRDSSNSPLHF. The CDR3, as DNA: TGTGCCAGCAGTGAAAAACGGGACAGTTCTAATTCACCCCTCCACTTT.

The genes are TRBV5-6 and TRBJ2-7; D is uncertain. The ends were cut back, 3 bases at V and 4 bases at J, with 5 bases in the middle. CDR1 is SGHDT and CDR2 is YYEEEE in the germline V gene. There are 11 residues in the CDR3. The CDR3 DNA is TGTGCCAGCAGCTCAACTTACGAGCAGTACTTC. Its translation: CASSSTYEQYF.

CDR3: CASSLSWRGSYEQYF. CDR3 bases: TGTGCCAGCAGCTTATCGTGGCGGGGCTCCTACGAGCAGTACTTC. The chain is built from TRBV7-9 and TRBJ2-7, with D possibly TRBD2 on 6 matching bases. Germline-derived CDR1 and CDR2 are SEHNR and FQNEAQ (reference sequence). The CDR3 consists of 15 residues. V lost 2 bases to trimming and J lost 0 bases, with 11 bases between them.

This clone came up once. The chain has TRBV27 and TRBJ1-1; the D gene is possibly TRBD1 (6 bases). V lost 6 bases, J lost 0 bases, and 20 bases lay in between. The CDR3 is 17 amino acids. Germline CDR1 is MNHEY and CDR2 is SMNVEV (reference sequence). The DNA for the CDR3 is TGTGCCAGCAGCCGCATTATCCGGACAGCCCTGAACACTGAAGCTTTCTTT. The encoded protein is CASSRIIRTALNTEAFF.

This clone was seen a single time. The chain combines TRBV4-2 with TRBJ2-7; weak D call: TRBD1 (6 bases). Trimming removed 1 base from V and 2 bases from J, with 9 bases in between. Per the germline V gene, CDR1 is LGHNA and CDR2 is YNFKEQ. The CDR3 is 14 amino acids. The CDR3 loop is CASSQAQGPYEQYF. As DNA, the CDR3 is TGTGCCAGCAGCCAAGCCCAGGGGCCCTACGAGCAGTACTTC.

The chain employs TRBV9 and TRBJ1-2; TRBD1 agrees at 12 bases. The V and J ends lost 4 bases and 7 bases, in that order; junction bases with no gene match: 20. Germline V gives CDR1 SGDLS, CDR2 YYNGEE. The CDR3 extends over 19 amino acids. The CDR3 DNA reads TGTGCCAGCAGCCTCCAAATAAACATCCCCGGGACAGGGGGCTCTGGCTACACCTTC. This translates into CASSLQINIPGTGGSGYTF.

The genes are TRBV18 and TRBJ2-1; D might be TRBD1 (6 bases). Trimming cost V 5 bases and J 5 bases, with 16 bases left between them. Germline V gene lookup returns CDR1 KGHSH and CDR2 LQKENI. The CDR3 is 15 residues long. CDR3 in DNA: TGTGCCAGCTCAACCAGGTTGGGGGCGAACAATGAGCAGTTCTTC. Translating it yields CASSTRLGANNEQFF.

The J gene is TRBJ2-2, the V gene TRBV19, with 8 bases matching TRBD2. Germline-derived CDR1 and CDR2 are LNHDA and SQIVND (reference sequence). The CDR3 loop spans 15 amino acids. V shed 5 bases, J shed 3 bases, and the junction held 5 bases outside the gene matches. The CDR3 here is CASSSGLAHTGELFF. As DNA, the CDR3 is TGTGCCAGTAGTTCCGGACTAGCCCACACCGGGGAGCTGTTTTTT.

The chain joins TRBV15 to TRBJ2-4; D is possibly TRBD1 (6 bases). Germline CDR1 LNHNV, CDR2 YYDKDF (reference sequence). The CDR3 extends over 20 amino acids. The germline V and J ends were trimmed by 1 base and 4 bases, with 26 bases remaining between them. CDR3 sequence reads: CATSRVDPQGWDIKKNIQYF. The CDR3 DNA follows: TGTGCCACCAGCAGAGTTGACCCCCAGGGCTGGGACATTAAAAAAAACATTCAGTACTTC.

The chain has TRBV21-1 and TRBJ1-5; the table names TRBD1, a call not compared with the DNA. TRBV21-1 is described as a pseudogene. The CDR3 sequence is 15 residues long. CDR3 sequence (DNA): TGTGCCAGCAGCAGACGGACAGATTACAATCAGCCCCAGCATTTT. It is translated as CASSRRTDYNQPQHF.